The present entry profiles one TCR beta chain with its context. These data belong to a study of blood T cell repertoires in COVID-19. The overall study: COVID-19 samples from acute and convalescent phases originated in the United States, Italy and Spain.

The CDR3 length is 16 residues. Germline V gene sequence: CDR1 GTSNPN, CDR2 SVGIG (reference sequence). The ends were cut back, 3 bases at V and 0 bases at J, with 16 bases in the middle. Study processing details: Amplification of reference gene primers was used by the study to estimate nucleated cell counts. Sequenced by immunoSEQ multiplex PCR; TCRdb stores in-frame clones only, minus some. From that table come the V and J calls and clone size; the DNA was used to work out D and trimming. The table has about 210,000 clones, around 87% seen once. J is TRBJ2-3 and V is TRBV30; tentatively, D is TRBD2 (6 bases). This sequence was found in a man aged 55 to 69 with acute or convalescent COVID-19. The sequenced sample consisted of peripheral blood. The CDR3 bases are TGTGCCTGGAGCGACCCGCGGGGCCCAAGCACAGATACGCAGTATTTT. Amino acid sequence: CAWSDPRGPSTDTQYF.